What follows are 27 T cell receptor beta chains derived from one specimen sequenced in a study of shared clonotypes between healthy human individuals. Assay: immunoSEQ multiplex PCR; the TCRdb copy retains only in-frame clones and omits some. The repertoire holds approximately 2.5 million clones, with 90% to 95% as singletons. The sequenced sample was naive CD4+ T cells from PBMCs. Subset given: CD45RA+ positively selected. The receptors were gathered from a man younger than 35 in good health. Some clones in this sample may be carry-over from other donors' samples.

The chain joins TRBV9 to TRBJ2-2; D possibly corresponds to TRBD2 (5 bases). Germline CDR1 and CDR2: SGDLS and YYNGEE. V shed 4 bases and J shed 6 bases, with 16 bases lying between them. The CDR3 is made up of 15 amino acids. Written as DNA, the CDR3 is TGTGCCAGCAGCCGAATAACGGGGAATGCCGGGGAGCTGTTTTTT. Protein sequence: CASSRITGNAGELFF.

V gene TRBV6-1 combines with J gene TRBJ1-2; D gene ambiguous. The CDR3 covers 12 residues. The V and J ends lost 4 bases and 8 bases respectively, with 11 bases between them. The V gene's germline CDR1 is MNHNS and CDR2 SASEGT. The CDR3 sequence: CASSGRTGGYTF. The CDR3 region has the DNA TGTGCCAGCAGTGGAAGAACGGGAGGCTACACCTTC.

The chain has TRBV5-1 and TRBJ2-1; TRBD2 agrees at 8 bases. This CDR3 spans 16 amino acids. Germline V lookup: CDR1 SGHRS, CDR2 YFSETQ. With V trimmed by 0 bases and J by 3 bases, 5 bases remained unmatched. CDR3 in amino acids: CASSLGGRGDYNEQFF. The CDR3 DNA follows: TGCGCCAGCAGCTTGGGCGGGCGGGGGGACTACAATGAGCAGTTCTTC.

V is TRBV5-4 and J is TRBJ2-5, with D possibly being TRBD1 (5 bases). V shed 4 bases and J shed 2 bases, with 15 bases lying between them. This CDR3 is built from 15 residues. CDR1 is SGHNT and CDR2 is YYREEE in the germline V gene (reference sequence). DNA for the CDR3: TGTGCCAGCAGCCCTCGCTGGCAGGGACAAGAGACCCAGTACTTC. It encodes CASSPRWQGQETQYF.

The chain recombines TRBV6-5 with TRBJ1-1, with D perhaps matching TRBD1 (6 bases). The CDR3 extends over 12 amino acids. Trimming took 6 bases from V and 7 from J, leaving 12 bases between them. Germline assignment: CDR1 MNHEY and CDR2 SVGAGI. CDR3 sequence (DNA): TGTGCCAGCAGATCCGCCAGGGGTGAAGCTTTCTTT. It is translated as CASRSARGEAFF.

The chain recombines TRBV27 with TRBJ1-5; D is possibly TRBD1 (6 bases). V was trimmed by 6 bases and J by 0 bases, leaving 12 bases between them. CDR3 size: 15 residues. CDR1 and CDR2 from the germline V gene are MNHEY and SMNVEV (reference sequence). CDR3 loop: CASRVRGYSNQPQHF. CDR3 coding DNA: TGTGCCAGCAGAGTAAGGGGGTATAGCAATCAGCCCCAGCATTTT.

J is TRBJ1-1 and V is TRBV9, with 8 bases lining up with TRBD1. V was pared by 4 bases and J by 10 bases, with 6 bases of the junction left unmatched. This CDR3 contains 12 residues. Germline CDR1 is SGDLS and CDR2 is YYNGEE. CDR3 in DNA: TGTGCCAGCAGCTCATGGACAGGGAGAGCTTTCTTT. Encoded protein: CASSSWTGRAFF.

The chain uses TRBV7-2 and TRBJ1-5; D is ambiguous. Germline CDR1 and CDR2: SGHTA and FQGNSA. CDR3 length: 15 amino acids. V gave up 3 bases and J gave up 7 bases, with 16 bases separating them. In DNA form, the CDR3 reads TGTGCCAGCAGCTTGGCCGTCGTGGGTGGACAGCCCCAGCATTTT. This gives the protein CASSLAVVGGQPQHF.

The CDR3: CASSYGGTREQFF. The CDR3 bases are TGTGCCAGCAGTTACGGCGGGACTCGGGAGCAGTTCTTC. V usage is TRBV6-5 and J usage is TRBJ2-1; D possibly corresponds to TRBD2 (6 bases). Germline values: CDR1 MNHEY, CDR2 SVGAGI. This CDR3 is built from 13 residues. V lost 2 bases and J lost 10, with 12 bases in between.

The chain couples TRBV30 to TRBJ2-2; no clear D gene. The CDR3 has 16 residues. The germline V gene has CDR1 GTSNPN and CDR2 SVGIG (reference sequence). The V end lost 2 bases, the J end lost 1 base, and 14 bases lay between the germline ends. CDR3 loop: CAWSRTELKNTGELFF. CDR3 nucleotide sequence: TGTGCCTGGAGTAGGACGGAATTAAAGAACACCGGGGAGCTGTTTTTT.

The chain recombines TRBV6-6 with TRBJ2-2; D gene unclear. Deletions cut 0 bases from V and 8 bases from J, with 4 bases between. CDR3 length: 12 residues. Germline V gene lookup returns CDR1 MNHNY and CDR2 SVGAGI (reference sequence). The CDR3 region has the DNA TGTGCCAGCAGTTACTCAGCTGGGGAGCTGTTTTTT. Protein sequence: CASSYSAGELFF.

The J gene is TRBJ2-3, the V gene TRBV12-5; D tentatively reads TRBD1 or TRBD2 (6 bases each). The CDR3 spans 15 residues. With 3 bases removed from V and 5 bases from J, the gap between germline ends came to 15 bases. Germline CDR1 LGHNT, CDR2 FRNRAP. The CDR3 sequence: CASGFGGLSLDTQYF. The CDR3 DNA follows: TGTGCTAGTGGTTTTGGGGGGCTTTCACTAGATACGCAGTATTTT.

In the case of this clone: The same CDR3 can be traced to other DNA sequences in this sample. The chain combines TRBV12-5 with TRBJ1-1; 7 bases are shared with TRBD1. J lost 1 base, V lost 6 bases, and 5 bases had no gene match. Germline CDR1 reads LGHNT; CDR2 reads FRNRAP. The CDR3 has 14 amino acids. The CDR3 here is CASGLGQRNTEAFF. The CDR3 DNA reads TGTGCTAGTGGCCTGGGACAGAGGAACACTGAAGCTTTCTTT.

The J gene is TRBJ1-5, the V gene TRBV27; D gene uncertain. The CDR3 runs 15 residues. V lost 6 bases, J lost 0 bases, and 12 bases lay in between. The germline gives CDR1 MNHEY, CDR2 SMNVEV (reference sequence). The CDR3 is CASSSPRSSNQPQHF. The CDR3, as DNA: TGTGCCAGCAGCTCACCCCGCAGTAGCAATCAGCCCCAGCATTTT.

The chain links TRBV18 to TRBJ2-3; D is unclear. The germline V and J ends were trimmed by 1 base and 4 bases, with 9 bases remaining between them. The CDR3 extends over 14 amino acids. Germline CDR1 is KGHSH and CDR2 is LQKENI. CDR3 bases: TGTGCCAGCTCACCACAGCTTAAGTCAGATACGCAGTATTTT. Translation: CASSPQLKSDTQYF.

The J gene is TRBJ2-2, the V gene TRBV6-4; no reliable D call. Trimming took off 4 bases at V and 1 base at J, with 7 bases between the two ends. The CDR3 length is 14 residues. The germline V gene encodes CDR1 MRHNA and CDR2 SNTAGT. As DNA, the CDR3 is TGTGCCAGCAGTGTTGAGGAGAACACCGGGGAGCTGTTTTTT. Translated: CASSVEENTGELFF.

This chain connects TRBV6-1 to TRBJ2-7; TRBD2 aligns across 7 bases. J lost 2 bases, V lost 8 bases, and 12 bases had no gene match. This CDR3 is 15 amino acids long. Per germline, CDR1 MNHNS and CDR2 SASEGT. The CDR3 sequence: CASVPLAPYPYEQYF. As DNA, the CDR3 is TGTGCCAGCGTACCACTAGCGCCCTACCCCTACGAGCAGTACTTC.

The rearrangement joins TRBV7-9 to TRBJ2-2; 9 positions match TRBD1. The V gene's germline CDR1 is SEHNR and CDR2 FQNEAQ (reference sequence). The V gene end was trimmed by 6 bases and the J gene end by 4 bases; junction bases not matched to a gene: 6. CDR3 length: 15 residues. The CDR3 reads CASSLQGAGTGELFF. CDR3 DNA sequence: TGTGCCAGCAGTCTACAGGGGGCGGGCACCGGGGAGCTGTTTTTT. The full variable domain, its missing parts supplied by reference TRBV7-9 and TRBJ2-2, is DTGVSQNPRHKITKRGQNVTFRCDPISEHNRLYWYRQTLGQGPEFLTYFQNEAQLEKSRLLSDRFSAERPKGSFSTLEIQRTEQGDSAMYLCASSLQGAGTGELFFGEGSRLTVL.

V gene TRBV2 combines with J gene TRBJ2-2; a weak D match, TRBD1 (5 bases). Per the germline V gene, CDR1 is SNHLY and CDR2 is FYNNEI. The length of the CDR3 is 13 residues. Trimming stripped 7 bases from V and 6 bases from J, with 12 bases between. The CDR3 coding sequence is TGTGCCAGCATGTCGGAAGGGGCCGGGGAGCTGTTTTTT. Protein: CASMSEGAGELFF.

V gene TRBV28 combines with J gene TRBJ2-3, with 10 positions matching TRBD1. Trimming took 5 bases from V and 4 from J; bases not matched to a gene: 3. This CDR3 has 14 residues. The germline V gene encodes CDR1 MDHEN and CDR2 SYDVKM. The CDR3 sequence is CASSPGQGSDTQYF. In DNA, the CDR3 is TGTGCCAGCAGTCCGGGACAGGGGTCAGATACGCAGTATTTT. The full variable domain, rest sourced from reference TRBV28 and TRBJ2-3, is DVKVTQSSRYLVKRTGEKVFLECVQDMDHENMFWYRQDPGLGLRLIYFSYDVKMKEKGDIPEGYSVSREKKERFSLILESASTNQTSMYLCASSPGQGSDTQYFGPGTRLTVL.

The V gene is TRBV7-9, the J gene TRBJ1-3; 8 nucleotides align to TRBD1. Germline CDR1 is SEHNR and CDR2 is FQNEAQ (reference sequence). With V trimmed by 1 base and J by 8 bases, 4 bases remained unmatched. This CDR3 spans 14 amino acids. The CDR3 here is CASSLVGQGHTIYF. The CDR3 DNA reads as TGTGCCAGCAGCTTAGTAGGACAGGGACACACCATATATTTT.

This rearrangement joins TRBV5-1 to TRBJ2-1; TRBD2 matches 8 bases. The germline CDR1 and CDR2 sequences are SGHRS and YFSETQ. The junction had 8 bases not matched to a gene; V was cut back by 1 base and J by 2 bases. This CDR3 comprises 17 residues. The CDR3, as DNA: TGCGCCAGCAGCTTGTCACCCACGACTAGCGCCTACAATGAGCAGTTCTTC. This encodes CASSLSPTTSAYNEQFF. The full variable domain, rest sourced from reference TRBV5-1 and TRBJ2-1, is KAGVTQTPRYLIKTRGQQVTLSCSPISGHRSVSWYQQTPGQGLQFLFEYFSETQRNKGNFPGRFSGRQFSNSRSEMNVSTLELGDSALYLCASSLSPTTSAYNEQFFGPGTRLTVL.

This chain links TRBV15 with TRBJ2-1; TRBD2 aligns across 16 bases. The V gene end was trimmed by 0 bases and the J gene end by 6 bases; junction bases not matched to a gene: 11. Germline-derived CDR1 and CDR2 are LNHNV and YYDKDF (reference sequence). The CDR3 has 20 residues. This chain's CDR3 is CATSRDLPGTSGRVRNEQFF. The CDR3 DNA reads as TGTGCCACCAGCAGAGATCTACCCGGGACTAGCGGGAGGGTACGCAATGAGCAGTTCTTC.

The chain links TRBV4-3 to TRBJ2-1; no firm D call. This CDR3 has 14 residues. Trimming removed 1 base at V and 5 bases at J, with 9 bases between. Germline CDR1 reads LGHNA; CDR2 reads YSLEER. The CDR3 coding sequence is TGCGCCAGCAGCCAAGGTCCTTCTCACAATGAGCAGTTCTTC. Amino acid sequence: CASSQGPSHNEQFF.

The V call is TRBV7-6, the J call TRBJ2-5; 11 positions match TRBD2. In germline, CDR1 is SGHVS, CDR2 FNYEAQ. The CDR3 consists of 14 residues. Trimming cost V 5 bases and J 5 bases; bases outside gene matches: 4. CDR3 residues: CASSDSGRAETQYF. DNA for the CDR3: TGTGCCAGCAGCGATAGCGGGAGGGCCGAGACCCAGTACTTC.

The chain links TRBV5-1 to TRBJ2-3; no clear D. The V gene's germline CDR1 is SGHRS and CDR2 YFSETQ. The CDR3 covers 14 residues. V lost 5 bases to trimming and J lost 2 bases, with 12 bases between them. This CDR3 reads CASRESSNTDTQYF. The CDR3 bases are TGCGCCAGCAGAGAAAGTAGCAACACAGATACGCAGTATTTT.

The rearrangement uses TRBV9 and TRBJ2-5; 9 nucleotides match TRBD1. From germline, CDR1 is SGDLS and CDR2 YYNGEE. V shed 3 bases, J shed 5 bases, and the junction held 5 bases outside the gene matches. This CDR3 region has 14 residues. CDR3 sequence: CASSADRGEETQYF. The CDR3, as DNA: TGTGCCAGCAGCGCGGACAGGGGCGAGGAGACCCAGTACTTC.